The rows below give T cell receptor beta chains drawn from one sample of a study of vaccination effects on CD4 cells after COVID-19. No cognate antigen is known for these TCRs. Sequenced by immunoSEQ multiplex PCR; TCRdb stores in-frame clones only, minus some. Altogether more than 50,000 clones are present, 76% being singletons, with the ten largest covering 0.75% to 1%. The sample was CD4+ T cells from PBMCs cultured with HCoV-OC43 spike peptides, taken after COVID-19 vaccination. Receptor source: a human donor who received a COVID-19 vaccine. Each CDR3 is given with its conserved first and last residue. D genes are given only for firm matches. Rows give clone size only sometimes, using once, few, many, or a class for an expanded clone.

V	size	J	D	DNA	CDR3
TRBV10-2	.	TRBJ2-5	.	TGCGCCAGCACATCGGGGGATCTTAAGACCCAGTACTTC	CASTSGDLKTQYF
TRBV5-5	.	TRBJ1-5	.	TGTGCCAGCAGCTTTCTTCAGAATCAGCCCCAGCATTTT	CASSFLQNQPQHF
TRBV24-1	few	TRBJ1-1	TRBD1	TGTGCCACTGGGGACAGGGACACTGAAGCTTTCTTT	CATGDRDTEAFF
TRBV7-2	.	TRBJ2-1	.	TGTGCCAGCAGCCCCCCCGGGAGTTCCTCCTACAATGAGCAGTTCTTC	CASSPPGSSSYNEQFF
TRBV7-9	once	TRBJ1-1	.	TGTGCCAGCAGCTTAGTAGGGGGAAGCACTGAAGCTTTCTTT	CASSLVGGSTEAFF
TRBV6-4	.	TRBJ2-1	TRBD2	TGTGCCAGCAGTGAACAACTAGCGGGGGCCTCTGGAGAGCAGTTCTTC	CASSEQLAGASGEQFF
TRBV4-2	.	TRBJ2-5	.	TGTGCCAGCAGCCAAGAGTACGGGCCGGGTCGAGAGACCCAGTACTTC	CASSQEYGPGRETQYF
TRBV10-2	.	TRBJ2-3	TRBD1	TGCGCCAGCACCCGGACAGGACGGAGCACAGATACGCAGTATTTT	CASTRTGRSTDTQYF
TRBV29-1	.	TRBJ2-5	TRBD1	TGCAGCGAGAGAAAAGGTGGCAGGGGGCATGGGGAGACCCAGTACTTC	CSERKGGRGHGETQYF
TRBV5-1	.	TRBJ2-2	TRBD2	TGCGCCAGCAGCTTGGCCGAGCGGGGCAACACCGGGGAGCTGTTTTTT	CASSLAERGNTGELFF
TRBV6-6	.	TRBJ2-5	.	TGTGCCAGCAGCCCCCAGGAGACCCAGTACTTC	CASSPQETQYF
TRBV6-1	once	TRBJ1-6	.	TGTGCCAGCAGTGAAGGGGTCGTCTATAATTCACCCCTCCACTTT	CASSEGVVYNSPLHF
TRBV7-2	.	TRBJ1-6	.	TGTGCCAGCAGACTAGAACGCTCCTATAATTCACCCCTCCACTTT	CASRLERSYNSPLHF
TRBV9	.	TRBJ1-1	TRBD1	TGTGCCAGCAGCGTATTGACAGGGGGCGGTGAAGCTTTCTTT	CASSVLTGGGEAFF
TRBV3-1/TRBV3-2	.	TRBJ2-5	TRBD1	TGTGCCAGCAGCAGACAGGGGCCGGAGACCCAGTACTTC	CASSRQGPETQYF
TRBV6-6	.	TRBJ1-2	.	TGTGCCAGCAACCTACTGGGTGAAGGCTACACCTTC	CASNLLGEGYTF
TRBV11-2	.	TRBJ2-2	TRBD2	TGTGCCAGCAGCCTAGGACTAGCGGGGGCTACCGGGGAGCTGTTTTTT	CASSLGLAGATGELFF
TRBV3-1/TRBV3-2	.	TRBJ2-3	.	TGTGCCAGCAGCCCGAACAGGGAAGGCACGCAGTATTTT	CASSPNREGTQYF
TRBV18	.	TRBJ1-5	TRBD1	TGTGCCAGCACTGGACAGGGTGATCAGCCCCAGCATTTT	CASTGQGDQPQHF
TRBV9	.	TRBJ1-2	.	TGTGCCAGCAGCCCCTGGACCGAGGGCTATGGCTACACCTTC	CASSPWTEGYGYTF
TRBV11-2	.	TRBJ2-6	.	TGTGCCAGCAGCTCTATTTCCTTTCGGGGGGCCTTTGGGGCCAACGTCCTGACTTTC	CASSSISFRGAFGANVLTF
TRBV3-1/TRBV3-2	few	TRBJ1-5	.	TGTGCCAGCAGCCGGGGACTCCCTAGCAATCAGCCCCAGCATTTT	CASSRGLPSNQPQHF
TRBV6-6	.	TRBJ1-2	TRBD1	TGTGCCAGCAGTTACAGTCAGGGGGCCGAGGGCTACACCTTC	CASSYSQGAEGYTF
TRBV10-3	.	TRBJ1-4	.	TGTGCCATCAGTGGCAGGGAGAATGAAAAACTGTTTTTT	CAISGRENEKLFF
TRBV18	few	TRBJ2-1	TRBD1	TGTGCCAGCTCACCACAGGGGGCGCGTAAGGATGAGCAGTTCTTC	CASSPQGARKDEQFF
TRBV2	.	TRBJ2-1	TRBD1	TGTGCCAGCAGCATCAGGGGGCCCAATGAGCAGTTCTTC	CASSIRGPNEQFF
TRBV10-3	few	TRBJ1-2	TRBD1	TGTGCCATCACCAAACCCCCCTGGACAGGCGGCTATGGCTACACCTTC	CAITKPPWTGGYGYTF
TRBV6-2/TRBV6-3	.	TRBJ2-2	TRBD1	TGTGCCAGCAGTTCAGGGGGCGACACCGGGGAGCTGTTTTTT	CASSSGGDTGELFF
TRBV5-1	once	TRBJ2-5	.	TGCGCCAGCAGACGGCTCCAGGACCAAGAGACCCAGTACTTC	CASRRLQDQETQYF
TRBV9	.	TRBJ1-3	.	TGTGCCAGCAGCGTAGCTACGGGGACTACCTCTGGAAACACCATATATTTT	CASSVATGTTSGNTIYF
TRBV2	few	TRBJ1-5	.	TGTGCCAGCAGTGAGGGTTACTATCAGCCCCAGCATTTT	CASSEGYYQPQHF
TRBV27	.	TRBJ2-2	.	TGTGCCAGCAGTGGGAGAACCGACACCGGGGAGCTGTTTTTT	CASSGRTDTGELFF
TRBV7-2	.	TRBJ2-2	TRBD1	TGTGCCAGCAGCCCGCAAGGACAGGGGAGGACCGGGGAGCTGTTTTTT	CASSPQGQGRTGELFF
TRBV6-6	.	TRBJ2-5	TRBD2	TGTGCCAGCGGATCCACGGGACTAGAAGAGACCCAGTACTTC	CASGSTGLEETQYF
TRBV12-3/TRBV12-4	.	TRBJ1-4	.	TGTGCCAGCAGTTTAAGTGGGGCAGGCAAACTGTTTTTT	CASSLSGAGKLFF
TRBV9	.	TRBJ1-5	.	TGTGCCAGCAGCGTGGGCAGCAATCAGCCCCAGCATTTT	CASSVGSNQPQHF
TRBV5-1	.	TRBJ2-2	TRBD2	TGCGCCAGCAGCGCGACTAGCGGGGGGTTTACCGGGGAGCTGTTTTTT	CASSATSGGFTGELFF
TRBV27	.	TRBJ2-5	TRBD2	TGTGCCAGTAGAAGACCGGGACTAGGAGAAGAGACCCAGTACTTC	CASRRPGLGEETQYF
TRBV9	.	TRBJ1-2	.	TGTGCCAGCAGCGCCGGACAGCCGTTAAACTATGGCTACACCTTC	CASSAGQPLNYGYTF
TRBV5-4	.	TRBJ1-1	TRBD1	TGTGCCAGCAGCTTTACAGGGGGCGACACTGAAGCTTTCTTT	CASSFTGGDTEAFF
TRBV7-3	.	TRBJ2-5	TRBD1	TGTGCCAGCAGCACCACAGGGGGCCGACAAGAGACCCAGTACTTC	CASSTTGGRQETQYF
TRBV6-5	.	TRBJ1-5	.	TGTGCCAGCAGTTACAGCAGTGGTAGCAATCAGCCCCAGCATTTT	CASSYSSGSNQPQHF
TRBV4-3	.	TRBJ2-4	.	TGCGCCAGCAGCCAAACGACAGGAATGTCCAAAAACATTCAGTACTTC	CASSQTTGMSKNIQYF
TRBV18	.	TRBJ1-1	.	TGTGCCAGCTCACGGGCAAACACTGAAGCTTTCTTT	CASSRANTEAFF
TRBV24-1	.	TRBJ2-5	.	TGTGCCACCAGGGCGGCGGGGCGGGAGACCCAGTACTTC	CATRAAGRETQYF
TRBV12-5	.	TRBJ2-4	.	TGTGCTAGTGGTTTGTCCAGACAGGTAGGGAACATTCAGTACTTC	CASGLSRQVGNIQYF
TRBV7-2	.	TRBJ1-2	TRBD1	TGTGCCAGCAGCCGGTCCGGGACAGGGGGCGACTATGGCTACACCTTC	CASSRSGTGGDYGYTF
TRBV20-1	once	TRBJ1-1	.	TGCAGTGCTAGTCGGGGGGATTTAGTGGTCACTGAAGCTTTCTTT	CSASRGDLVVTEAFF
TRBV3-1/TRBV3-2	few	TRBJ1-5	.	TGTGCCAGCAGCGCAGGGTACGGGGATCAGCCCCAGCATTTT	CASSAGYGDQPQHF
TRBV23-1	few	TRBJ1-5	.	TGCGCCAGCAGCCCCGCCCAACAGGGTACCAGCAATCAGCCCCAGCATTTT	CASSPAQQGTSNQPQHF
TRBV2	.	TRBJ2-3	.	TGTGCCAGCCTCCCGGGACTCCCTACAGATACGCAGTATTTT	CASLPGLPTDTQYF
TRBV5-6	.	TRBJ1-5	.	TGTGCCAGCAGCAAATCTGGCAGGGGTGGCAATCAGCCCCAGCATTTT	CASSKSGRGGNQPQHF
TRBV7-3	.	TRBJ2-2	.	TGTGCCAGCAGCCCGACAGCCGCGAACACCGGGGAGCTGTTTTTT	CASSPTAANTGELFF